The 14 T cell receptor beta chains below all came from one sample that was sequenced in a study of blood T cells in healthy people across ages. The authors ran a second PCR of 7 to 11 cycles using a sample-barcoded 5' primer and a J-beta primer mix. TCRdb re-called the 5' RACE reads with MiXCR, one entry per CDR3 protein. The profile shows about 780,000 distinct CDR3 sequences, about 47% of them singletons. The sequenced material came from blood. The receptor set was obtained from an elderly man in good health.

The CDR3 loop is CASSTRTGSSEKLFF. The CDR3 DNA is TGCGCCAGCAGCACCAGGACAGGGTCGAGTGAAAAACTGTTTTTT. The V call is TRBV5-1, the J call TRBJ1-4; 8 positions agree with TRBD1. The CDR3 is made up of 15 amino acids. J was trimmed by 7 bases and V by 4 bases; bases with no gene match: 9. CDR1 is SGHRS, CDR2 YFSETQ, per germline.

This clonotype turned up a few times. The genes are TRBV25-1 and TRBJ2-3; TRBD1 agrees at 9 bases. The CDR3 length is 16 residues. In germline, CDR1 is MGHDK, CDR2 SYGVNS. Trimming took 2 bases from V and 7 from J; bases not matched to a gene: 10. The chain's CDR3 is CASSERGTGSWNTQYF. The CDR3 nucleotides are TGTGCCAGCAGTGAACGGGGGACAGGGTCTTGGAATACGCAGTATTTT.

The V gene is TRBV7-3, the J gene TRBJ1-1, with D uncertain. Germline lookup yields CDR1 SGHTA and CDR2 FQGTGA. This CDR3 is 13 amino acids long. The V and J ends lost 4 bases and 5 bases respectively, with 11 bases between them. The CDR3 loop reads CASSSHSGTEAFF. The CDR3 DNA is TGTGCCAGCAGCTCCCACAGTGGTACTGAAGCTTTCTTT.

The CDR3 DNA sequence: TGTGCCAGCAGCTTAGCGGCAGCGGGGAGCCAGCCCCAGCATTTT. Translation gives CASSLAAAGSQPQHF. V usage is TRBV7-2 and J usage is TRBJ1-5; D remains ambiguous. This CDR3 comprises 15 residues. Germline V lookup: CDR1 SGHTA, CDR2 FQGNSA. V lost 0 bases to trimming and J lost 7 bases, with 13 bases between them.

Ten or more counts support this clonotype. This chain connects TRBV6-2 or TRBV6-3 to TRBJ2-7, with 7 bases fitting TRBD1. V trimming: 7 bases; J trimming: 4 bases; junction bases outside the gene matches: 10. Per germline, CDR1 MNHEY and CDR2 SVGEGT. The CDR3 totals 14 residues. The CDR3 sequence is CASTLPGQRYEQYF. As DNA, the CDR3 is TGTGCCAGCACCCTACCGGGACAGCGTTACGAGCAGTACTTC.

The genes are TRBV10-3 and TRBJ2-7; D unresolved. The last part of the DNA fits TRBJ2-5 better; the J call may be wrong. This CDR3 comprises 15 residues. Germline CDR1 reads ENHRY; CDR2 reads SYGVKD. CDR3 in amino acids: CAISEGANGQETQYF. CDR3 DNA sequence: TGTGCCATCAGTGAGGGCGCTAACGGGCAAGAGACCCAGTACTTC.

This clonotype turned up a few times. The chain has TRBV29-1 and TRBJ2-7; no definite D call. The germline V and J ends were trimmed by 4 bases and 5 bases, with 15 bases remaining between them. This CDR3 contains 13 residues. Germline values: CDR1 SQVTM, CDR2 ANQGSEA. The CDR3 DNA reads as TGCAGCGTTGGGCCATCGGTCGTCCACGAGCAGTACTTC. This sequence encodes CSVGPSVVHEQYF.

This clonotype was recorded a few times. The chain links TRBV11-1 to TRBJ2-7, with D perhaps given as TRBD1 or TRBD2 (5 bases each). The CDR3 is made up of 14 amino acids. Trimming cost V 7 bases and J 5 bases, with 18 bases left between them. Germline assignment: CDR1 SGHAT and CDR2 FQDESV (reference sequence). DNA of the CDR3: TGTGCCAGCACCCGGATCCGGGGACGGGACGAGCAGTACTTC. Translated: CASTRIRGRDEQYF.

This CDR3 reads CASSQAVGATEAFF. Written as DNA, the CDR3 is TGCGCCAGCAGCCAAGCTGTAGGGGCCACTGAAGCTTTCTTT. The V gene is TRBV4-1, the J gene TRBJ1-1; TRBD1 is a possible D gene (5 bases). Germline assignment: CDR1 MGHRA and CDR2 YSYEKL. The CDR3 is made up of 14 amino acids. Deletions cut 1 base from V and 4 bases from J, with 10 bases between.

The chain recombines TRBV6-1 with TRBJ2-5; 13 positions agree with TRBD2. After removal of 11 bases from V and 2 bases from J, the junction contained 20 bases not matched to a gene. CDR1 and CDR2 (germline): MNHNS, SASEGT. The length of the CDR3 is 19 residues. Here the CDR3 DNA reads TGTGCCGACAGACCCGGACTAGCGGGAGATTGGGGAGAGCAAGAGACCCAGTACTTC. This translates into CADRPGLAGDWGEQETQYF.

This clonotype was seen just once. The CDR3 bases are TGCAGTGCTTCCCGGGACGGACGCACAGATACGCAGTATTTT. It is translated as CSASRDGRTDTQYF. The V gene is TRBV20-1, the J gene TRBJ2-3; the D gene could be TRBD1 or TRBD2 (5 bases each). The CDR3 sequence is 14 residues long. Per germline, CDR1 DFQATT and CDR2 SNEGSKA (reference sequence). V was shortened by 5 bases and J by 1 base, with 13 bases between the two germline ends.

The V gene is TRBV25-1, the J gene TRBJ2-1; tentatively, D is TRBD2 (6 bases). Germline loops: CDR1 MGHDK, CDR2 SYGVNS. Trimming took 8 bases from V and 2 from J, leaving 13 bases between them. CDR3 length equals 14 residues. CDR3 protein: CASQSLAAYNEQFF. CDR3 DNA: TGTGCCAGCCAGTCATTAGCGGCCTACAATGAGCAGTTCTTC.

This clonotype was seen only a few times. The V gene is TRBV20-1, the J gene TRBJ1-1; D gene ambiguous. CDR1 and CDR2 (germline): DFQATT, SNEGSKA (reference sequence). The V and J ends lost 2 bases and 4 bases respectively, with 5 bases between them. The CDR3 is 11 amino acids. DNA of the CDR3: TGCAGTGCTAGAAAGGGCACTGAAGCTTTCTTT. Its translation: CSARKGTEAFF.

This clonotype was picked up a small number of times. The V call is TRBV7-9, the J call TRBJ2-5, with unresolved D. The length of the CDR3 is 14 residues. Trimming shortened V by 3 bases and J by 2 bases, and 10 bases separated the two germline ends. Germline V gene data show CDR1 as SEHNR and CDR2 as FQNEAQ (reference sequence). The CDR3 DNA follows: TGTGCCAGCAGCTTTCCGGGCCCACAAGAGACCCAGTACTTC. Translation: CASSFPGPQETQYF. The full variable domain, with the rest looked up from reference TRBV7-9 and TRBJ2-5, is DTGVSQNPRHKITKRGQNVTFRCDPISEHNRLYWYRQTLGQGPEFLTYFQNEAQLEKSRLLSDRFSAERPKGSFSTLEIQRTEQGDSAMYLCASSFPGPQETQYFGPGTRLLVL.